The TCR beta chain described here comes from a study of cytomegalovirus exposure and HLA in healthy donors. Broader study findings: Accurate prediction of most subjects' HLA-A and HLA-B alleles from TCR beta sequences was reported.

Of note for this clone: Antigen: not known.

Primers: 60 Vbeta forward and 13 Jbeta reverse. Measured with immunoSEQ multiplex PCR; TCRdb has only the in-frame clones, and not every one. The data hold around 170,000 clones, with over 60% observed a single time. The sequencing sample was made of PBMCs. The TCR comes from a girl aged 10-17 years in good health and CMV-seronegative.

This CDR3 is CASSILAGSDEQFF. The CDR3 DNA reads TGTGCCAGTAGTATTCTTGCGGGGAGCGATGAGCAGTTCTTC. J is TRBJ2-1 and V is TRBV19, with a weak D call TRBD2 (6 bases). CDR1 and CDR2 (germline): LNHDA, SQIVND (reference sequence). V lost 3 bases, J lost 8 bases, and 14 bases lay in between. CDR3 length: 14 amino acids.